Below are 18 T cell receptor beta chains sequenced from a single sample in a study of CD8 T cells in Susac syndrome. A quantity of about 0.5 to 1 ug RNA underwent reverse transcription using random hexamers. TCRdb ran MiXCR on the immunoSEQ multiplex PCR reads and lists one entry per CDR3 protein. This table holds around 190,000 distinct CDR3 sequences, roughly 94% found once. The sample comprised CD4+ T cells from PBMCs. These receptors all come from a human donor in good health.

The chain links TRBV9 to TRBJ2-5; D is possibly TRBD1 (6 bases). Between the trimmed V and J ends, which lost 4 bases and 2 bases, there was a span of 12 bases. The CDR3 is 14 residues long. Germline V gene data show CDR1 as SGDLS and CDR2 as YYNGEE. CDR3 DNA: TGTGCCAGCAGCTCCAGACAGGAGCAAGAGACCCAGTACTTC. This codes for CASSSRQEQETQYF.

This clonotype was detected only once. The genes are TRBV3-1 and TRBJ2-1, with D uncertain. With 0 bases removed from V and 3 bases from J, the gap between germline ends came to 3 bases. The CDR3 is 13 amino acids. The germline V gene has CDR1 LGHDT and CDR2 YNNKEL (reference sequence). The DNA of the CDR3 is TGTGCCAGCAGCCAAGATCACTACAATGAGCAGTTCTTC. Residues: CASSQDHYNEQFF.

V usage is TRBV20-1 and J usage is TRBJ1-6; D ambiguous. Germline-derived CDR1 and CDR2 are DFQATT and SNEGSKA (reference sequence). The length of the CDR3 is 13 residues. V lost 4 bases to trimming and J lost 7 bases, with 11 bases between them. CDR3: CSAKVGQNSPLHF. In DNA, the CDR3 is TGCAGTGCTAAAGTAGGTCAAAATTCACCCCTCCACTTT.

J is TRBJ2-1 and V is TRBV9; the match to TRBD1 covers 7 bases. CDR1 is SGDLS and CDR2 is YYNGEE in the germline V gene. J was trimmed by 9 bases and V by 2 bases; bases with no gene match: 8. This CDR3 is built from 14 residues. The CDR3 loop reads CASSVDRVEGEQFF. The CDR3 bases are TGTGCCAGCAGCGTCGACAGGGTAGAAGGTGAGCAGTTCTTC.

The chain joins TRBV28 to TRBJ2-3; D might be TRBD1 (6 bases). From germline, CDR1 is MDHEN and CDR2 SYDVKM. Trimming took off 8 bases at V and 8 bases at J, with 17 bases between the two ends. The CDR3 extends over 13 amino acids. The CDR3 DNA follows: TGTGCCAGCCTCGAGGGGGTGAAGGGTACGCAGTATTTT. This translates into CASLEGVKGTQYF.

V gene TRBV25-1 combines with J gene TRBJ1-5; TRBD1 matches 7 bases. The CDR3 length is 13 residues. J was trimmed by 5 bases and V by 6 bases; bases with no gene match: 4. Germline V gene data show CDR1 as MGHDK and CDR2 as SYGVNS. The CDR3 DNA follows: TGTGCCAGCAGGCAGGGGGTCCATCAGCCCCAGCATTTT. Encoded protein: CASRQGVHQPQHF. The full variable domain, in which reference TRBV25-1 and TRBJ1-5 provide the parts outside the CDR3, is EADIYQTPRYLVIGTGKKITLECSQTMGHDKMYWYQQDPGMELHLIHYSYGVNSTEKGDLSSESTVSRIRTEHFPLTLESARPSHTSQYLCASRQGVHQPQHFGDGTRLSIL.

This chain joins TRBV3-1 and TRBJ1-1; D might be TRBD1 (6 bases). The CDR3 sequence is 14 residues long. V was shortened by 1 base and J by 2 bases, with 8 bases between the two germline ends. From germline, CDR1 is LGHDT and CDR2 YNNKEL (reference sequence). The CDR3 DNA reads TGTGCCAGCAGCCAAGGGGACACCAACACTGAAGCTTTCTTT. Its translation: CASSQGDTNTEAFF.

The chain employs TRBV7-6 and TRBJ1-6; D unresolved. This CDR3 spans 13 amino acids. The ends were cut back, 3 bases at V and 11 bases at J, with 11 bases in the middle. Germline loops: CDR1 SGHVS, CDR2 FNYEAQ. The CDR3 loop reads CASSLGRATPLHF. DNA of the CDR3: TGTGCCAGCAGCTTGGGTAGGGCCACACCCCTCCACTTT.

This clonotype has a single count. The chain couples TRBV28 to TRBJ1-2, with D uncertain. CDR1 is MDHEN, CDR2 SYDVKM, per germline. Deletions cut 8 bases from V and 3 bases from J, with 16 bases between. This CDR3 comprises 14 residues. DNA of the CDR3: TGTGCCAGCGCTTACGGTCCGCGGGACTATGGCTACACCTTC. This encodes CASAYGPRDYGYTF.

The rearrangement uses TRBV27 and TRBJ1-3; D call uncertain. Trimming left V 6 bases short and J 0 bases short, with 9 bases between. The CDR3 totals 14 residues. Germline V lookup: CDR1 MNHEY, CDR2 SMNVEV (reference sequence). The CDR3 bases are TGTGCCAGCAGGGGTGGCCACTCTGGAAACACCATATATTTT. Residues: CASRGGHSGNTIYF.

This chain links TRBV5-1 with TRBJ2-1, with a tentative D call TRBD1 (5 bases). This CDR3 contains 14 residues. Germline V lookup: CDR1 SGHRS, CDR2 YFSETQ. V was trimmed by 0 bases and J by 8 bases, leaving 12 bases between them. CDR3 coding DNA: TGCGCCAGCAGCTTGGCCACAGGCTGGGATGAGCAGTTCTTC. As protein: CASSLATGWDEQFF.

The chain carries TRBV11-2 and TRBJ2-1; tentative D call: TRBD2 (5 bases). The germline gives CDR1 SGHAT, CDR2 FQNNGV. V was trimmed by 0 bases and J by 11 bases, leaving 11 bases between them. The length of the CDR3 is 13 residues. CDR3: CASSLENRGQQFF. As DNA, the CDR3 is TGTGCCAGCAGCTTAGAAAACCGGGGTCAGCAGTTCTTC.

This clonotype showed up just once. The chain couples TRBV27 to TRBJ1-3; no clear D gene. Germline CDR1 is MNHEY and CDR2 is SMNVEV (reference sequence). The CDR3 totals 13 residues. V lost 6 bases, J lost 3 bases, and 9 bases lay in between. The CDR3 protein is CASRLINGNTIYF. The CDR3 coding sequence is TGTGCCAGCAGACTAATAAATGGAAACACCATATATTTT.

The rearrangement joins TRBV9 to TRBJ1-2, with a tentative D call TRBD1 (5 bases). V dropped 0 bases and J dropped 1 base, with 10 bases sitting between them. This CDR3 region has 15 residues. Germline V gene data show CDR1 as SGDLS and CDR2 as YYNGEE. The CDR3 nucleotides read TGTGCCAGCAGCGTAGGGGCAGGGATTAACTATGGCTACACCTTC. It specifies CASSVGAGINYGYTF.

This rearrangement joins TRBV9 to TRBJ2-5, with D maybe TRBD2 (7 bases). Trimming removed 7 bases at V and 3 bases at J, with 13 bases between. The germline CDR1 and CDR2 sequences are SGDLS and YYNGEE. The CDR3 loop spans 13 amino acids. The CDR3 DNA sequence: TGTGCCAGCGGGGGGGCCGGCGAAGAGACCCAGTACTTC. It encodes CASGGAGEETQYF.

Concerning this clonotype: No DNA is shown, since the ends of the CDR3 on it are uncertain; the CDR3 is the one TCRdb lists. The V gene is TRBV19, the J gene TRBJ2-2; TRBD1 is the table's D call, not checked against the DNA. Germline lookup yields CDR1 LNHDA and CDR2 SQIVND (reference sequence). The CDR3 spans 13 residues, counting both ends. The CDR3: CASTSGNTGELFF.

The CDR3 nucleotides are TGTGCCAGCAGCCATAGACGGGGGAGAGAGACCCAGTACTTC. Translating gives CASSHRRGRETQYF. The V gene is TRBV14, the J gene TRBJ2-5, with D perhaps matching TRBD2 (6 bases). Germline lookup yields CDR1 SGHDN and CDR2 FVKESK. The CDR3 is made up of 14 amino acids. The germline V and J ends were trimmed by 3 bases and 4 bases, with 12 bases remaining between them. The whole variable domain, filled in from reference TRBV14 and TRBJ2-5, reads EAGVTQFPSHSVIEKGQTVTLRCDPISGHDNLYWYRRVMGKEIKFLLHFVKESKQDESGMPNNRFLAERTGGTYSTLKVQPAELEDSGVYFCASSHRRGRETQYFGPGTRLLVL.

CDR3 bases: TGCAGTGCCGTCGCTCCAGGAGCTCCAGAGACCCAGTACTTC. It is translated as CSAVAPGAPETQYF. V usage is TRBV20-1 and J usage is TRBJ2-5; no firm D call. V shed 6 bases and J shed 4 bases, with 18 bases lying between them. This CDR3 has 14 amino acids. Germline CDR1 and CDR2: DFQATT and SNEGSKA (reference sequence).